This T cell receptor beta chain came from a study of cytomegalovirus exposure and HLA in healthy donors. The V gene's germline CDR1 is MDHEN and CDR2 SYDVKM. The CDR3 is 14 amino acids. Trimming removed 5 bases from V and 4 bases from J; junction bases left unmatched: 6. General observations from the study: In a later analysis, a missense DCLRE1C variant was linked to TCR beta V- and J-gene trimming. In a later analysis, productive TCRs from donors in an Asian-associated ancestry cluster reportedly carried fewer N-insertions than the cohort mean. Certain sequence variants were highly shared and formed a cluster, and this cluster was likely a sequencing artifact.

Points on this clone: What it binds is unknown.

PCR amplification relied on 60 Vbeta primers (plus 13 Jbeta primers). In the original workflow: There were around 80 million unique TCR beta chains by a later count, and about 12 million of them were shared. This table comes from immunoSEQ multiplex PCR, and its TCRdb copy is limited to in-frame clones, with some not included. V and J calls and clone size are given by that table; D and trimming were obtained from the DNA. The table records approximately 75,000 clones, about 66% of them present only once. Input material: PBMCs. The receptor was isolated from a man aged 40-50 years in good health and CMV-seropositive. The gene calls are TRBV28 and TRBJ2-5; 8 nucleotides line up with TRBD1. CDR3 DNA: TGTGCCAGCAGTGTCGACAGGGGTCGAGAGACCCAGTACTTC. Translation: CASSVDRGRETQYF.